Reported below is one TCR beta chain. The data are from a study of blood T cell repertoires in COVID-19. At the level of the study: The United States, Italy and Spain provided the acute and convalescent COVID-19 samples.

Authors' data handling: The assay estimated nucleated cells by amplifying reference gene primers. Some clones are missing from TCRdb's copy, which holds only in-frame ones; the method was immunoSEQ multiplex PCR. V, J and clone size reflect that table, while D and trimming were determined from the DNA. The table includes roughly 75,000 clones, roughly 83% detected once. V shed 6 bases and J shed 2 bases, with 14 bases lying between them. CDR3 length: 15 residues. Germline CDR1 and CDR2: LNHDA and SQIVND (reference sequence). This receptor was identified in a man in his 70s with acute or convalescent COVID-19. The chain combines TRBV19 with TRBJ2-1; possibly TRBD2 for D (5 bases). Sequencing was done on a sample of peripheral blood. CDR3 loop: CASRRLGGPYNEQFF. The CDR3 DNA sequence: TGTGCCAGTAGGAGACTTGGCGGGCCCTACAATGAGCAGTTCTTC.